The T cell receptor (beta chain) under discussion was sequenced for a study of human T cells and chemical hapten exposure. This clonotype was counted between two and nine times. Described time point: healthy volunteer bleed at 2 weeks. Extraction yielded total RNA from whole blood (unfractionated). TCRdb ran MiXCR on the RACE reads and lists one entry per CDR3 protein. The sample consists of some 120,000 distinct CDR3 sequences, approximately 8.3% of them appearing once. Sequenced material: whole blood. This sequence originates from a male donor in good health. Some clones in this sample may be carry-over from other donors' samples.

The CDR3 DNA sequence: TGCGCCAGCAGCCAAGAGGCTGGCGGACCCTACGAGCAGTACTTC. Translation: CASSQEAGGPYEQYF. V is TRBV4-1 and J is TRBJ2-7, with no clear D. Trimming shortened V by 0 bases and J by 2 bases, and 11 bases separated the two germline ends. CDR3 length equals 15 residues. Germline CDR1 MGHRA, CDR2 YSYEKL.